A single sample is the source of the 17 T cell receptor beta chains below, sequenced in a study of blood T cells in healthy people across ages. Next came a second PCR, run for about 6 to 11 cycles, which used a sample-barcoded 5' primer along with a J-beta primer mix. TCRdb re-derived calls from the 5' RACE reads in MiXCR, one entry per CDR3 protein. The table records around 500,000 distinct CDR3 sequences, roughly 48% of them present only once. The sample taken for sequencing was blood. These receptors came from an elderly man in good health.

The V call is TRBV20-1, the J call TRBJ1-6, with D perhaps matching TRBD1 (5 bases). The CDR3 loop spans 14 amino acids. CDR1 is DFQATT, CDR2 SNEGSKA, per germline (reference sequence). The V and J ends lost 3 bases and 7 bases respectively, with 13 bases between them. The CDR3 DNA reads as TGCAGTGCTAGGCCCCGGGCAGGGAATTCACCCCTCCACTTT. Amino acids: CSARPRAGNSPLHF.

The rearrangement uses TRBV7-9 and TRBJ2-7; D assignment may be TRBD1 or TRBD2 (5 bases each). The CDR3 is 12 amino acids. Trimming removed 5 bases at V and 6 bases at J, with 11 bases between. The germline V gene encodes CDR1 SEHNR and CDR2 FQNEAQ (reference sequence). The CDR3 coding sequence is TGTGCCAGCAGCATCGTCGGGGCCGAGCAGTACTTC. Protein product: CASSIVGAEQYF. Drawing the rest from reference TRBV7-9 and TRBJ2-7, the complete variable domain is DTGVSQNPRHKITKRGQNVTFRCDPISEHNRLYWYRQTLGQGPEFLTYFQNEAQLEKSRLLSDRFSAERPKGSFSTLEIQRTEQGDSAMYLCASSIVGAEQYFGPGTRLTVT.

The sample holds a few counts of this clonotype. J is TRBJ2-5 and V is TRBV29-1, with D hard to call. The CDR3 is made up of 12 amino acids. Germline V CDR1 and CDR2: SQVTM, ANQGSEA. With 7 bases removed from V and 1 base from J, the gap between germline ends came to 10 bases. The CDR3 nucleotides are TGCAGCGCTAGGCCCTTCCAAGAGACCCAGTACTTC. It yields the protein CSARPFQETQYF.

This clonotype was counted only a few times. CDR3 residues: CASSSPTGGRPYEQYF. The CDR3 DNA sequence: TGTGCCAGCAGTTCACCCACAGGGGGCCGTCCCTACGAGCAGTACTTC. The chain has TRBV28 and TRBJ2-7, with 9 bases lining up with TRBD1. V was pared by 4 bases and J by 2 bases, with 9 bases of the junction left unmatched. Looked up from germline, CDR1 is MDHEN and CDR2 is SYDVKM. CDR3 size: 16 residues.

The gene calls are TRBV7-2 and TRBJ2-7, with TRBD2 matching over 8 bases. Germline V gene data show CDR1 as SGHTA and CDR2 as FQGNSA. V lost 5 bases, J lost 6 bases, and 9 bases stayed unmatched. The CDR3 contains 14 residues. The DNA of the CDR3 is TGTGCCAGCAGCCCCGACGGACTAGCAAGCGAGCAGTACTTC. This translates into CASSPDGLASEQYF.

In DNA, the CDR3 is TGCAGTGCTAGAGGTCCCGCTCCCGCCGAGTTCTTC. Translated: CSARGPAPAEFF. This chain links TRBV20-1 with TRBJ2-1; no firm D call. This CDR3 region has 12 residues. Trimming removed 1 base at V and 14 bases at J, with 15 bases between. Germline V gives CDR1 DFQATT, CDR2 SNEGSKA (reference sequence).

This clonotype was seen only a few times. A much larger clone lies a single base off, so this may be a read error. The chain is built from TRBV6-6 and TRBJ2-3; D not resolved. V was pared by 6 bases and J by 1 base, with 14 bases between. The CDR3 is 15 residues long. The V gene's germline CDR1 is MNHNY and CDR2 SVGAGI (reference sequence). CDR3 in DNA: TGTGCCAGCAGATCATCTCTCGACGGCACAGATACGCAGTATTTT. As protein: CASRSSLDGTDTQYF.

V and J are TRBV20-1 and TRBJ2-7; perhaps D is TRBD1 or TRBD2 (5 bases each). Judging by the DNA end, TRBJ2-5 fits better; the J call may be wrong. This CDR3 contains 13 residues. Germline V gene lookup returns CDR1 DFQATT and CDR2 SNEGSKA (reference sequence). In nucleotides, the CDR3 is TGCAGTGCTAGAGAACGGGACGGGGAGACCCAGTACTTC. It codes for CSARERDGETQYF.

The gene calls are TRBV20-1 and TRBJ2-5; a weak D match, TRBD2 (6 bases). TRBJ2-7 explains the end of the DNA better; the J call may be wrong. This CDR3 spans 13 amino acids. Germline V gene data show CDR1 as DFQATT and CDR2 as SNEGSKA (reference sequence). The CDR3 spells CSARDPGVYEQYF. CDR3 DNA: TGCAGTGCTAGAGATCCGGGAGTCTACGAGCAGTACTTC.

This clonotype was counted a few times. The chain has TRBV20-1 and TRBJ1-2; 7 bases line up with TRBD1. With 3 bases clipped from V and 8 bases from J, the junction kept 15 bases outside the gene matches. The germline V gene has CDR1 DFQATT and CDR2 SNEGSKA (reference sequence). The length of the CDR3 is 15 residues. For the CDR3, the DNA is TGCAGTGCTAGCCCGACGGTTGACAGGGCTTTCGGCTACACCTTC. As protein: CSASPTVDRAFGYTF.

The chain recombines TRBV7-2 with TRBJ1-5; no clear D. Trimming removed 1 base at V and 3 bases at J, with 7 bases between. This CDR3 is 14 amino acids long. Germline-derived CDR1 and CDR2 are SGHTA and FQGNSA. The CDR3 spells CASSLGNPNQPQHF. Written as DNA, the CDR3 is TGTGCCAGCAGCTTAGGGAATCCCAATCAGCCCCAGCATTTT.

This chain uses TRBV6-2 or TRBV6-3 with TRBJ2-1, with 9 bases aligning to TRBD2. The CDR3 is made up of 14 amino acids. The J segment lost 10 bases and the V segment lost 2 bases, leaving 6 bases of the junction unmatched. Germline V lookup: CDR1 MNHEY, CDR2 SVGEGT. This CDR3 reads CASSYAKLAGEQFF. CDR3 DNA sequence: TGTGCCAGCAGTTACGCGAAGCTAGCGGGAGAGCAGTTCTTC.

In this sample, this clonotype turned up once. The chain recombines TRBV12-3 or TRBV12-4 with TRBJ1-2, with 9 bases that match TRBD1. CDR3 length: 14 amino acids. V lost 6 bases, J lost 5 bases, and 7 bases stayed unmatched. The CDR3 sequence is CASSLGQGRYGYTF. The CDR3 DNA is TGTGCCAGCAGCCTCGGACAGGGGCGGTATGGCTACACCTTC.

V is TRBV6-5 and J is TRBJ2-3; possible D gene TRBD2, 5 bases. The CDR3 is 16 residues long. Trimming took 6 bases from V and 6 from J, leaving 22 bases between them. Germline V CDR1 and CDR2: MNHEY, SVGAGI. CDR3 in DNA: TGTGCCAGCAGCCTCCGGGCTAGCCTTTGGCTGGATACGCAGTATTTT. This translates into CASSLRASLWLDTQYF.

The chain has TRBV9 and TRBJ2-3; D gene uncertain. The CDR3 has 16 residues. V was cut by 4 bases and J by 0 bases, with 15 bases left in between. CDR1 is SGDLS and CDR2 is YYNGEE in the germline V gene. Written as DNA, the CDR3 is TGTGCCAGCAGCCCCGCCCAGTCCACTAGCACAGATACGCAGTATTTT. This gives the protein CASSPAQSTSTDTQYF.

This clonotype was found a few times. This chain joins TRBV6-5 and TRBJ2-2, with D possibly matching TRBD2 (5 bases). Per germline, CDR1 MNHEY and CDR2 SVGAGI. The CDR3 covers 15 residues. Trimming removed 1 base at V and 0 bases at J, with 6 bases between. The CDR3 loop is CASSYFGANTGELFF. CDR3 sequence (DNA): TGTGCCAGCAGTTACTTCGGGGCGAACACCGGGGAGCTGTTTTTT.

The chain employs TRBV20-1 and TRBJ2-7; D perhaps matches TRBD1 (6 bases). The germline V gene has CDR1 DFQATT and CDR2 SNEGSKA (reference sequence). The CDR3 loop spans 14 amino acids. The V end was cut by 1 base, the J end by 3 bases, with 13 bases between. The CDR3, as DNA: TGCAGTGCTAGAGTCCCGGGACACAGCTACGAGCAGTACTTC. Translating it yields CSARVPGHSYEQYF.